The clone carrying this T cell receptor beta chain was found many times. Genomic DNA was employed as the template in profiling TCR beta VDJ and CDR3. From the reads, TCRdb called clonotypes with MiXCR, one entry per CDR3 protein. Among approximately 170,000 distinct CDR3 sequences, around 60% were seen once, and the ten largest hold around 45%. The ends were cut back, 4 bases at V and 2 bases at J, with 9 bases in the middle. In germline, CDR1 is SQVTM, CDR2 ANQGSEA. The CDR3 has 12 residues. The sample is drawn from a study of CD8+CD57+ T cells in acquired aplastic anemia. This receptor was identified in a human donor in good health. The chain links TRBV29-1 to TRBJ2-7; D gene ambiguous. Specimen: sorted CD4+, CD8+, or CD8+CD57+ T cells (not recorded which) from PBMCs. This chain's CDR3 is CSVAGSAYEQYF. For the CDR3, the DNA is TGCAGCGTTGCCGGTTCCGCCTACGAGCAGTACTTC.